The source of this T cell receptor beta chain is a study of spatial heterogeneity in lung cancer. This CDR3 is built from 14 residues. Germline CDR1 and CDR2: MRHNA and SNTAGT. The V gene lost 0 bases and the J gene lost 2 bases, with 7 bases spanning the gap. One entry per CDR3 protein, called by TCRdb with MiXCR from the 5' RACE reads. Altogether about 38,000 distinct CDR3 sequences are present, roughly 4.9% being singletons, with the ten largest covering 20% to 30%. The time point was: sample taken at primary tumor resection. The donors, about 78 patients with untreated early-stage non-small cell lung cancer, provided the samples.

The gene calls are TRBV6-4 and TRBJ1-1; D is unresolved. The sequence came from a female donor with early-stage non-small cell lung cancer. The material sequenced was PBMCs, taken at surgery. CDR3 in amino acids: CASSDSRVNTEAFF. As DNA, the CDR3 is TGTGCCAGCAGTGACTCGAGGGTTAACACTGAAGCTTTCTTT.